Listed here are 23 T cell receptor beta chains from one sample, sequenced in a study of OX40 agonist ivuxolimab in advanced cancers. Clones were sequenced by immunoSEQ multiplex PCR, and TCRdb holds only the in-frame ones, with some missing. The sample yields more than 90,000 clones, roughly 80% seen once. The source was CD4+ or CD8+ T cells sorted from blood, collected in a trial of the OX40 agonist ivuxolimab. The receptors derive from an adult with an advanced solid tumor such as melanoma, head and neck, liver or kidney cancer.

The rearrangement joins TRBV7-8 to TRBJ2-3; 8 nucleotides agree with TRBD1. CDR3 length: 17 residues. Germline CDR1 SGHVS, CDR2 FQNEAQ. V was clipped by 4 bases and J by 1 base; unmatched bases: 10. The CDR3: CASSSSQGADGTDTQYF. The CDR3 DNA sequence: TGTGCCAGCAGCTCCTCCCAGGGGGCGGATGGCACAGATACGCAGTATTTT.

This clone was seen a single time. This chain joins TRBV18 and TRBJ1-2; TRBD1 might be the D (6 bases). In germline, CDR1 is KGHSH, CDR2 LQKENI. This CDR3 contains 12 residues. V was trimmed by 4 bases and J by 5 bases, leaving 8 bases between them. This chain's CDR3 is CASSQRGYGYTF. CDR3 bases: TGTGCCAGCTCACAGAGGGGGTATGGCTACACCTTC.

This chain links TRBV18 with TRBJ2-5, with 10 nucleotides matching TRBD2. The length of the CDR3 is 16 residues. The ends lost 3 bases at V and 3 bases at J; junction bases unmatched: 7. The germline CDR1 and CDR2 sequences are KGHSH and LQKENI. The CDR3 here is CASSPPLAGPEETQYF. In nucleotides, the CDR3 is TGTGCCAGCTCACCCCCACTAGCGGGACCCGAAGAGACCCAGTACTTC. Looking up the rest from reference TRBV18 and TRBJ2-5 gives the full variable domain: NAGVMQNPRHLVRRRGQEARLRCSPMKGHSHVYWYRQLPEEGLKFMVYLQKENIIDESGMPKERFSAEFPKEGPSILRIQQVVRGDSAAYFCASSPPLAGPEETQYFGPGTRLLVL.

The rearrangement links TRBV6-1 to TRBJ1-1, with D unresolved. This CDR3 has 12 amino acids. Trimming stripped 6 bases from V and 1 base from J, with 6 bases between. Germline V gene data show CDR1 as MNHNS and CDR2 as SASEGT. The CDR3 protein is CASRDPNTEAFF. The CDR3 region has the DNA TGTGCCAGCAGAGATCCGAACACTGAAGCTTTCTTT.

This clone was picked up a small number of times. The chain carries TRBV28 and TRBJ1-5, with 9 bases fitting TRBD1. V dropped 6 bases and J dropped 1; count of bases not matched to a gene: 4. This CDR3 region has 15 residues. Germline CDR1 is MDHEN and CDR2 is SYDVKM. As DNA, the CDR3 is TGTGCCAGCAGAATGACAGGGGGAAGCAATCAGCCCCAGCATTTT. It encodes CASRMTGGSNQPQHF.

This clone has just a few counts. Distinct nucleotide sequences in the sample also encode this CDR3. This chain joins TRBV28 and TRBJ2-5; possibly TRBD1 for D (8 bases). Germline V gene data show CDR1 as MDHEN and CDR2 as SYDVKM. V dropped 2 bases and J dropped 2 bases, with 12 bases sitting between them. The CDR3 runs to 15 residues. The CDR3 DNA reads TGTGCCAGCAGTTTAACAGGGGGGGGACAAGAGACCCAGTACTTC. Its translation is CASSLTGGGQETQYF.

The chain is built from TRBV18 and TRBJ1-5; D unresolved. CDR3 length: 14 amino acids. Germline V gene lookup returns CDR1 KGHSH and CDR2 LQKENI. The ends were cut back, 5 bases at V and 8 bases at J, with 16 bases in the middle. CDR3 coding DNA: TGTGCCAGCTCATTAAGGGTGGGGAGTGAGCCCCAGCATTTT. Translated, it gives CASSLRVGSEPQHF.

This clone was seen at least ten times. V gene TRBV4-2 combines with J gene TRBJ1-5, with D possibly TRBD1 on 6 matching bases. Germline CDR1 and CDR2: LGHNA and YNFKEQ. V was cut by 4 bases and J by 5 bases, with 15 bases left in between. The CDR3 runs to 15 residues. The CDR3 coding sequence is TGTGCCAGCAGCCCTAACGAACAGGGAGATCAGCCCCAGCATTTT. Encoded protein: CASSPNEQGDQPQHF.

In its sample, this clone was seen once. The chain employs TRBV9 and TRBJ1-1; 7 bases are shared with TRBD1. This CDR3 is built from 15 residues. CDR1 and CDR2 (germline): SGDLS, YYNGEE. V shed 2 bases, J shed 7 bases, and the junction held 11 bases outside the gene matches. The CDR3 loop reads CASSVEPTGSIEAFF. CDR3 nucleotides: TGTGCCAGCAGCGTTGAACCGACAGGGTCTATTGAAGCTTTCTTT.

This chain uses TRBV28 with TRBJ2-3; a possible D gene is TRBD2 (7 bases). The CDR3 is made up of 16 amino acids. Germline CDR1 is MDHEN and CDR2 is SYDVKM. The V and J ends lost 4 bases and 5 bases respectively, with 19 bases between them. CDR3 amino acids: CASSSPRGGRRDTQYF. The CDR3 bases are TGTGCCAGCAGTTCTCCTAGGGGGGGCCGGAGAGATACGCAGTATTTT. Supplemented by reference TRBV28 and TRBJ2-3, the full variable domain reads DVKVTQSSRYLVKRTGEKVFLECVQDMDHENMFWYRQDPGLGLRLIYFSYDVKMKEKGDIPEGYSVSREKKERFSLILESASTNQTSMYLCASSSPRGGRRDTQYFGPGTRLTVL.

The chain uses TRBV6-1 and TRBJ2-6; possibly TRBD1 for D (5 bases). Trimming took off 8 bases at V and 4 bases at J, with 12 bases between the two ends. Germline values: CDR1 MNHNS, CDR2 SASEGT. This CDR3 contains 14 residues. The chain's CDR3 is CASRRVTGANVLTF. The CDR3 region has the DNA TGTGCCAGCCGCAGGGTTACGGGGGCCAACGTCCTGACTTTC.

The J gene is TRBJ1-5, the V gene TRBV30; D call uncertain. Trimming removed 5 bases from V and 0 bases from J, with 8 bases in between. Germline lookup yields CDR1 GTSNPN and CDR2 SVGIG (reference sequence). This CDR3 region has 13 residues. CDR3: CAWGRNSNQPQHF. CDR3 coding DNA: TGTGCCTGGGGAAGGAATAGCAATCAGCCCCAGCATTTT.

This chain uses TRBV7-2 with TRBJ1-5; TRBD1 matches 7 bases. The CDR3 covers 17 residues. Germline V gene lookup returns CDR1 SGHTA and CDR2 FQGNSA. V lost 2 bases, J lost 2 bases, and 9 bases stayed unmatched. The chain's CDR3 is CASSLRIGGSGNQPQHF. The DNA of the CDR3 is TGTGCCAGCAGCTTACGTATAGGGGGCTCGGGCAATCAGCCCCAGCATTTT.

The CDR3 spells CARSGDSSGNTIYF. CDR3 coding DNA: TGTGCCCGGTCCGGGGACAGCTCTGGAAACACCATATATTTT. The chain has TRBV6-6 and TRBJ1-3, with 7 bases fitting TRBD1. The CDR3 sequence is 14 residues long. Germline trimming cut 11 bases from V and 0 bases from J; bases unmatched to any gene: 7. The germline CDR1 and CDR2 sequences are MNHNY and SVGAGI (reference sequence).

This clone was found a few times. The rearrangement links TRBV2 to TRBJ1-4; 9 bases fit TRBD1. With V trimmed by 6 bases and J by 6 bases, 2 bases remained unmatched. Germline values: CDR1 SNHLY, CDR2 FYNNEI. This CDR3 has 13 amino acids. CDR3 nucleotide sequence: TGTGCCAGCAGACGGGACAGGGATGAAAAACTGTTTTTT. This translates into CASRRDRDEKLFF.

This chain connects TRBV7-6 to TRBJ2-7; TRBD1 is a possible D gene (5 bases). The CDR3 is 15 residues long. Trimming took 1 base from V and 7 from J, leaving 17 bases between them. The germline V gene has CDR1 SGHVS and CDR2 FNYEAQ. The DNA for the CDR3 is TGTGCCAGCAGCTTAGGTTTAGGGGCCCCGAGTGAGCAGTACTTC. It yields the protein CASSLGLGAPSEQYF.

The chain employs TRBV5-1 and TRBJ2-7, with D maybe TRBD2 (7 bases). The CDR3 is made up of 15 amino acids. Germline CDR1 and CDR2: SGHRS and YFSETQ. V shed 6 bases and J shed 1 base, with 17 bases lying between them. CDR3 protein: CASTLGGGSSYEQYF. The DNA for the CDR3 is TGCGCCAGCACCCTAGGGGGGGGATCGTCCTACGAGCAGTACTTC.

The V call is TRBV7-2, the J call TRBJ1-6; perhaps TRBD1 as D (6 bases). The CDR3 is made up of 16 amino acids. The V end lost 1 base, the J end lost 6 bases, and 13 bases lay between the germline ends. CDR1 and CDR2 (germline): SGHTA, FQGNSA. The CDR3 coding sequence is TGTGCCAGCAGCTTAGTTCCGGGGGGGCGTAATTCACCCCTCCACTTT. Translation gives CASSLVPGGRNSPLHF.

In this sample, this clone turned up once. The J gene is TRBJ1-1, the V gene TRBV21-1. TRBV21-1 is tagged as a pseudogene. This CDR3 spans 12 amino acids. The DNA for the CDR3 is TGTGCCGGTTACCGGGGGATCACTGAAGCTTTCTTT. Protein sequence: CAGYRGITEAFF.

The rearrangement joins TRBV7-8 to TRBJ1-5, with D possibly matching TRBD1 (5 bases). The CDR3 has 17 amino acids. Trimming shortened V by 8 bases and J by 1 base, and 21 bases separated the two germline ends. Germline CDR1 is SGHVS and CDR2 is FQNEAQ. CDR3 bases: TGTGCCAGCGAGGGAGGAGGGGCGGGGGGAAGCAATCAGCCCCAGCATTTT. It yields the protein CASEGGGAGGSNQPQHF.

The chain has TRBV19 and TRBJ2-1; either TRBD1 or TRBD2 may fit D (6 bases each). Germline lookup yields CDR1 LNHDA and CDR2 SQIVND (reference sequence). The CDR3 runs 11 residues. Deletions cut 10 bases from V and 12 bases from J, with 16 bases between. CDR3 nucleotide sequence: TGTGCCATGGGGGGCCCGGTCTGGCAGTTCTTC. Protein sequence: CAMGGPVWQFF. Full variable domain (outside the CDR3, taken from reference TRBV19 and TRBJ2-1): DGGITQSPKYLFRKEGQNVTLSCEQNLNHDAMYWYRQDPGQGLRLIYYSQIVNDFQKGDIAEGYSVSREKKESFPLTVTSAQKNPTAFYLCAMGGPVWQFFGPGTRLTVL.

The CDR3 region is CASSTERGGKVYEQYF. CDR3 sequence (DNA): TGTGCCAGCAGTACCGAGCGGGGCGGGAAAGTCTATGAGCAGTACTTC. The chain joins TRBV6-7 to TRBJ2-7; 7 bases map to TRBD2. TRBV6-7 is designated an ORF whose function remains uncertain. The CDR3 has 16 residues. Trimming cost V 5 bases and J 7 bases; bases outside gene matches: 17.

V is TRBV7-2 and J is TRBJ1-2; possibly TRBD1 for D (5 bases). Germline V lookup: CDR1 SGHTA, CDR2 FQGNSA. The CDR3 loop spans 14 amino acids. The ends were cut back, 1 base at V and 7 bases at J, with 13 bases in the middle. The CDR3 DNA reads TGTGCCAGCAGCTTAGGTCAAGGGGTAACTGGCTACACCTTC. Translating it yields CASSLGQGVTGYTF.